This T cell receptor beta chain was observed in a study of blood T cell repertoires in COVID-19. On the study more broadly: COVID-19 samples collected from the United States, Italy and Spain covered acute and convalescent phases. Sources were T cells, B-cell-depleted T cells, or PBMCs; the material itself was cDNA or gDNA.

Recruits, aged about 18 to 100 years, lived in 24 US areas. This clone was picked up one time. Only in-frame clones appear in the TCRdb table, and some are missing; sequencing was by immunoSEQ multiplex PCR. The sample holds about 200,000 clones, about 84% seen once. The CDR3 is 14 amino acids. Germline CDR1 SNHLY, CDR2 FYNNEI. The junction had 10 bases not matched to a gene; V was cut back by 11 bases and J by 3 bases. The TCR sequence derives from a man aged 35-49 years with acute COVID-19. The sequencing input was PBMCs or T cells enriched from blood (not recorded which). This chain uses TRBV2 with TRBJ2-1; 7 nucleotides align to TRBD1. DNA of the CDR3: TGTGCCGGGACCCCGGGACAGAACTACAATGAGCAGTTCTTC. This gives the protein CAGTPGQNYNEQFF.